A selection of T cell receptor beta chains follows, all from one sample in a study of Ad26.COV2.S vaccination and SARS-CoV-2 variants. TCRdb's table, derived via immunoSEQ multiplex PCR, lists solely in-frame clones and lacks some. The repertoire holds more than 400,000 clones, 92% seen once, with 1.5% to 2% in the top ten. The specimen was peripheral blood, collected in a trial of Ad26.COV2.S vaccine versus placebo. These receptors originate from a person aged 18-65 years who received the Ad26.COV2.S COVID-19 vaccine or a placebo. The CDR3 runs from the conserved cysteine through the conserved F or W. The D gene is left open where the match is weak. Size is stated for part of the rows, as once, few or many counts, or as a class when the clone is expanded.

J	D	size	V	CDR3	DNA
TRBJ1-1	.	.	TRBV6-1	CASSEWDTRWAFF	TGTGCCAGCAGTGAATGGGACACCCGTTGGGCTTTCTTT
TRBJ2-1	.	.	TRBV6-2/TRBV6-3	CASSYSTKHLGYNEQFF	TGTGCCAGCAGTTACTCGACAAAGCACCTGGGTTACAATGAGCAGTTCTTC
TRBJ1-3	.	.	TRBV19	CASSTDAYSGNTIYF	TGTGCCAGTAGTACGGACGCCTACTCTGGAAACACCATATATTTT
TRBJ1-6	TRBD1	.	TRBV6-5	CASSSRGLNSPLHF	TGTGCCAGCAGTTCCAGGGGGCTAAATTCACCCCTCCACTTT
TRBJ1-5	TRBD1	.	TRBV29-1	CSVTGGSGNQPQHF	TGCAGCGTGACAGGGGGCTCAGGCAATCAGCCCCAGCATTTT
TRBJ1-1	.	.	TRBV7-8	CASSFTGGRPEAFF	TGTGCCAGCAGCTTTACGGGGGGCCGGCCCGAAGCTTTCTTT
TRBJ2-7	.	once	TRBV20-1	CSARRGYEQYF	TGCAGTGCTAGGAGGGGATACGAGCAGTACTTC
TRBJ1-1	TRBD1	.	TRBV29-1	CSATRPGQGSLEAFF	TGCAGCGCTACCCGCCCGGGACAGGGGTCCCTTGAAGCTTTCTTT
TRBJ1-5	.	once	TRBV6-6	CASSFSNSNQPQHF	TGTGCCAGCAGCTTCTCCAATAGCAATCAGCCCCAGCATTTT
TRBJ2-2	.	.	TRBV3-1/TRBV3-2	CASSQDLFRGVAVGELFF	TGTGCCAGCAGCCAAGATTTATTCCGAGGAGTAGCGGTCGGGGAGCTGTTTTTT
TRBJ1-2	.	.	TRBV5-1	CASSLFPALANYGYTF	TGCGCCAGCAGCTTGTTTCCAGCGTTAGCTAACTATGGCTACACCTTC
TRBJ1-4	.	.	TRBV7-9	CASSRDTTNEKLFF	TGTGCCAGCAGCAGAGATACAACTAATGAAAAACTGTTTTTT
TRBJ1-2	.	few	TRBV29-1	CSVGGVAQGGYTF	TGCAGCGTTGGAGGGGTGGCCCAGGGTGGCTACACCTTC
TRBJ2-1	TRBD2	.	TRBV6-2/TRBV6-3	CASSAGQRLAGNEQFF	TGTGCCAGCAGTGCTGGTCAACGACTAGCGGGGAATGAGCAGTTCTTC
TRBJ2-2	.	.	TRBV27	CASSLARRNTGELFF	TGTGCCAGCAGTTTAGCGCGGAGAAACACCGGGGAGCTGTTTTTT
TRBJ1-2	TRBD1	.	TRBV6-1	CASSALRDRGRPNYGYTF	TGTGCCAGCAGTGCCCTTCGGGACAGGGGGCGACCCAACTATGGCTACACCTTC
TRBJ1-1	.	.	TRBV9	CASSVEQATEAFF	TGTGCCAGCAGCGTAGAACAGGCCACTGAAGCTTTCTTT
TRBJ2-2	.	few	TRBV6-2/TRBV6-3	CASSFEPSTGELFF	TGTGCCAGCAGCTTCGAACCATCCACCGGGGAGCTGTTTTTT
TRBJ2-7	TRBD1	.	TRBV11-2	CASSPLAGTGLYEQYF	TGTGCCAGCAGCCCCCTCGCTGGGACAGGACTTTACGAGCAGTACTTC
TRBJ1-2	TRBD1	.	TRBV27	CASSYRDRGTYGYTF	TGTGCCAGCAGTTACCGGGACAGGGGGACCTATGGCTACACCTTC
TRBJ2-3	.	.	TRBV6-5	CASRGHSTDTQYF	TGTGCCAGCCGGGGGCATAGCACAGATACGCAGTATTTT
TRBJ1-2	.	.	TRBV10-1	CASSDGGPYGYTF	TGCGCCAGCAGTGACGGGGGACCCTATGGCTACACCTTC
TRBJ2-7	.	.	TRBV30	CAWSVRHEQYF	TGTGCCTGGAGTGTAAGGCACGAGCAGTACTTC
TRBJ2-5	TRBD2	.	TRBV9	CASSGDAGLFTETQYF	TGTGCCAGCAGCGGAGATGCGGGACTATTCACAGAGACCCAGTACTTC
TRBJ2-3	TRBD2	.	TRBV6-4	CASSGTSGGTQYF	TGTGCCAGCAGTGGGACTAGCGGGGGTACGCAGTATTTT